The 22 T cell receptor beta chains below were found in one sample sequenced in a study of radiation and T cells in renal cell carcinoma. The time point was: blood 2 weeks post-SBRT. Sample treatment: 15 Gy SBRT to primary tumor, nephrectomy 4 weeks later. Generated by immunoSEQ multiplex PCR, the TCRdb table keeps only in-frame clones and is missing some. In the table there are roughly 120,000 clones, over 75% of which are singletons. The material was blood, obtained from a patient whose treatment included radiotherapy and nephrectomy. The receptors shown here come from a woman aged 55-75 years with renal cell carcinoma.

The CDR3 region has the DNA TGTGCCAGCAGTTTATCAGGCAGGGGCAATCAGCCCCAGCATTTT. This sequence encodes CASSLSGRGNQPQHF. The V call is TRBV28, the J call TRBJ1-5; TRBD1 is a possible D gene (5 bases). V was cut by 1 base and J by 2 bases, with 9 bases left in between. The CDR3 is made up of 15 amino acids. Looked up from germline, CDR1 is MDHEN and CDR2 is SYDVKM.

The CDR3 DNA reads TGTGCCAGCAGGGGGGCTCTGAACACTGAAGCTTTCTTT. Amino acid sequence: CASRGALNTEAFF. The rearrangement uses TRBV6-6 and TRBJ1-1, with D possibly TRBD1 on 6 matching bases. The V end lost 6 bases, the J end lost 0 bases, and 8 bases lay between the germline ends. There are 13 residues in the CDR3. Germline loops: CDR1 MNHNY, CDR2 SVGAGI (reference sequence).

This chain connects TRBV11-1 to TRBJ2-5; tentative D call: TRBD2 (6 bases). The V gene lost 5 bases and the J gene lost 3 bases, with 13 bases spanning the gap. There are 14 residues in the CDR3. CDR1 is SGHAT and CDR2 is FQDESV in the germline V gene (reference sequence). CDR3 residues: CASSPLRGKETQYF. The CDR3 nucleotides read TGTGCCAGCAGCCCACTGCGGGGTAAAGAGACCCAGTACTTC.

The sample holds a few counts of this clone. The chain combines TRBV5-6 with TRBJ2-1, with D possibly being TRBD1 or TRBD2 (5 bases each). Germline V gives CDR1 SGHDT, CDR2 YYEEEE. The CDR3 contains 13 residues. The germline V and J ends were trimmed by 6 bases and 7 bases, with 14 bases remaining between them. The CDR3 reads CASTRGLANEQFF. CDR3 DNA sequence: TGTGCCAGCACCCGGGGCCTAGCAAATGAGCAGTTCTTC.

The chain recombines TRBV5-1 with TRBJ2-3; 8 nucleotides match TRBD2. CDR1 is SGHRS and CDR2 is YFSETQ in the germline V gene. The CDR3 has 14 amino acids. Trimming removed 4 bases from V and 4 bases from J; junction bases left unmatched: 5. The CDR3 coding sequence is TGCGCCAGCAGCCCAGGGACTAGGGCAGATACGCAGTATTTT. This encodes CASSPGTRADTQYF.

This chain uses TRBV29-1 with TRBJ2-5, with 8 nucleotides matching TRBD1. The V gene's germline CDR1 is SQVTM and CDR2 ANQGSEA. V lost 3 bases to trimming and J lost 5 bases; unmatched junction nucleotides: 5. This CDR3 is 13 amino acids long. The CDR3 nucleotides are TGCAGCGTTGACAGGACAGGGATCGAGACCCAGTACTTC. Its protein product is CSVDRTGIETQYF. The whole variable domain, remainder taken from reference TRBV29-1 and TRBJ2-5, is SAVISQKPSRDICQRGTSLTIQCQVDSQVTMMFWYRQQPGQSLTLIATANQGSEATYESGFVIDKFPISRPNLTFSTLTVSNMSPEDSSIYLCSVDRTGIETQYFGPGTRLLVL.

The table lists this clone with a count of one. V usage is TRBV6-5 and J usage is TRBJ1-1; D is ambiguous. Germline-derived CDR1 and CDR2 are MNHEY and SVGAGI. The CDR3 is 14 amino acids. With 6 bases removed from V and 0 bases from J, the gap between germline ends came to 11 bases. In DNA, the CDR3 is TGTGCCAGCAGCCTACGTAGTATGAACACTGAAGCTTTCTTT. Its protein is CASSLRSMNTEAFF.

This clone was detected only a few times. Here the CDR3 reads CASRGQGANTEAFF. The CDR3 DNA is TGTGCCAGCAGAGGACAGGGGGCGAACACTGAAGCTTTCTTT. The rearrangement links TRBV2 to TRBJ1-1; 11 nucleotides match TRBD1. Germline loops: CDR1 SNHLY, CDR2 FYNNEI. V shed 6 bases, J shed 1 base, and the junction held 1 base outside the gene matches. The CDR3 spans 14 residues.

The chain uses TRBV7-9 and TRBJ1-3; D remains ambiguous. From germline, CDR1 is SEHNR and CDR2 FQNEAQ (reference sequence). V was trimmed by 0 bases and J by 2 bases, leaving 8 bases between them. The CDR3 contains 15 residues. The CDR3 DNA follows: TGTGCCAGCAGCTTAGCGGGTGGGGCTGGAAACACCATATATTTT. Its translation: CASSLAGGAGNTIYF. The entire variable domain, with the rest obtained from reference TRBV7-9 and TRBJ1-3, is as follows: DTGVSQNPRHKITKRGQNVTFRCDPISEHNRLYWYRQTLGQGPEFLTYFQNEAQLEKSRLLSDRFSAERPKGSFSTLEIQRTEQGDSAMYLCASSLAGGAGNTIYFGEGSWLTVV.

The chain links TRBV30 to TRBJ2-5, with D perhaps matching TRBD1 or TRBD2 (5 bases each). The CDR3 runs to 15 residues. Germline assignment: CDR1 GTSNPN and CDR2 SVGIG (reference sequence). The CDR3 region is CVGSGGGASQETQYF. CDR3 in DNA: TGTGTAGGATCTGGGGGTGGGGCTAGCCAAGAGACCCAGTACTTC.

The chain has TRBV4-2 and TRBJ2-1; D gene unclear. The V gene lost 1 base and the J gene lost 9 bases, with 7 bases spanning the gap. CDR3 length: 12 amino acids. Germline assignment: CDR1 LGHNA and CDR2 YNFKEQ. In nucleotides, the CDR3 is TGTGCCAGCAGCCAAGTAGCCGTTGAGCAGTTCTTC. Translation: CASSQVAVEQFF.

The V and J genes are TRBV6-6 and TRBJ2-5; TRBD1 agrees at 7 bases. After removal of 2 bases from V and 5 bases from J, the junction contained 8 bases not matched to a gene. The V gene's germline CDR1 is MNHNY and CDR2 SVGAGI (reference sequence). The CDR3 consists of 15 residues. CDR3 in amino acids: CASSYGDSQGETQYF. Written as DNA, the CDR3 is TGTGCCAGCAGTTACGGTGACTCACAGGGGGAGACCCAGTACTTC.

This clone has a single count. The V call is TRBV27, the J call TRBJ1-2; 10 bases match TRBD1. CDR1 is MNHEY and CDR2 is SMNVEV in the germline V gene (reference sequence). Germline trimming cut 7 bases from V and 8 bases from J; bases unmatched to any gene: 7. This CDR3 comprises 13 residues. DNA for the CDR3: TGTGCCAGCAAAACCGGGACAGGGGCCGGCTACACCTTC. Translation: CASKTGTGAGYTF.

This chain connects TRBV28 to TRBJ2-5; perhaps TRBD2 as D (5 bases). Germline CDR1 and CDR2: MDHEN and SYDVKM. The V end lost 2 bases, the J end lost 4 bases, and 20 bases lay between the germline ends. This CDR3 has 17 amino acids. CDR3 in DNA: TGTGCCAGCAGTTTAGGCCCCCGGGGTGGGGTAGTAGAGACCCAGTACTTC. This translates into CASSLGPRGGVVETQYF.

The chain has TRBV19 and TRBJ1-5; D possibly corresponds to TRBD1 (6 bases). The germline CDR1 and CDR2 sequences are LNHDA and SQIVND (reference sequence). The V and J ends lost 4 bases and 5 bases respectively, with 15 bases between them. The CDR3 extends over 15 amino acids. This chain's CDR3 is CASSTTDRVYQPQHF. DNA of the CDR3: TGTGCCAGTAGTACAACGGACAGAGTCTATCAGCCCCAGCATTTT.

The chain uses TRBV19 and TRBJ2-3; the match to TRBD2 covers 11 bases. J gave up 3 bases and V 5 bases, and 4 bases lay outside the gene matches. The germline CDR1 and CDR2 sequences are LNHDA and SQIVND (reference sequence). This CDR3 contains 15 residues. CDR3 nucleotide sequence: TGTGCCAGTAGTGTAGCGGGAGGGTTGACAGATACGCAGTATTTT. The encoded protein is CASSVAGGLTDTQYF.

The chain recombines TRBV25-1 with TRBJ2-3; TRBD2 is a possible D gene (7 bases). The CDR3 covers 15 residues. The V and J ends lost 4 bases and 4 bases respectively, with 15 bases between them. CDR1 MGHDK and CDR2 SYGVNS come from the germline V gene. The CDR3: CASSASGKGADTQYF. CDR3 nucleotide sequence: TGTGCCAGCAGTGCTAGCGGTAAGGGGGCAGATACGCAGTATTTT.

The chain carries TRBV27 and TRBJ2-2; 7 bases are a match to TRBD2. Unmatched junction bases numbered 4, after V lost 8 bases and J lost 4 bases. Looked up from germline, CDR1 is MNHEY and CDR2 is SMNVEV (reference sequence). The CDR3 is 13 amino acids. The CDR3 here is CASLGRGTGELFF. The CDR3 DNA sequence: TGTGCCAGCCTGGGGAGGGGCACCGGGGAGCTGTTTTTT.

The rearrangement uses TRBV2 and TRBJ2-4; 11 nucleotides match TRBD1. J gave up 7 bases and V 7 bases, and 3 bases lay outside the gene matches. Germline V gene sequence: CDR1 SNHLY, CDR2 FYNNEI. The CDR3 runs to 13 residues. The CDR3 coding sequence is TGTGCCAGCACCGGGGACAGGGGGAACATTCAGTACTTC. Translating it yields CASTGDRGNIQYF.

Here the CDR3 reads CASSPPGGTQYF. CDR3 DNA: TGTGCCAGCAGCCCCCCTGGGGGTACGCAGTATTTT. The V gene is TRBV14, the J gene TRBJ2-3; perhaps D is TRBD1 or TRBD2 (5 bases each). V was cut by 4 bases and J by 8 bases, with 10 bases left in between. Germline V gives CDR1 SGHDN, CDR2 FVKESK. The CDR3 is 12 residues long. The whole variable domain, filled in from reference TRBV14 and TRBJ2-3, reads EAGVTQFPSHSVIEKGQTVTLRCDPISGHDNLYWYRRVMGKEIKFLLHFVKESKQDESGMPNNRFLAERTGGTYSTLKVQPAELEDSGVYFCASSPPGGTQYFGPGTRLTVL.

The chain is built from TRBV7-2 and TRBJ2-5; D gene unclear. The CDR3 consists of 13 residues. V was pared by 3 bases and J by 2 bases, with 7 bases between. The V gene's germline CDR1 is SGHTA and CDR2 FQGNSA. CDR3 nucleotides: TGTGCCAGCAGCTTTTCGCCTCAAGAGACCCAGTACTTC. Encoded protein: CASSFSPQETQYF. The full variable domain, with the rest looked up from reference TRBV7-2 and TRBJ2-5, is GAGVSQSPSNKVTEKGKDVELRCDPISGHTALYWYRQSLGQGLEFLIYFQGNSAPDKSGLPSDRFSAERTGGSVSTLTIQRTQQEDSAVYLCASSFSPQETQYFGPGTRLLVL.

V gene TRBV6-5 combines with J gene TRBJ2-5; 8 nucleotides match TRBD1. The V gene's germline CDR1 is MNHEY and CDR2 SVGAGI. This CDR3 has 15 residues. Trimming removed 2 bases from V and 4 bases from J; junction bases left unmatched: 6. CDR3 protein: CASSYGQGLVETQYF. CDR3 sequence (DNA): TGTGCCAGCAGTTACGGACAGGGTCTTGTAGAGACCCAGTACTTC.